These 31 T cell receptor beta chains were sequenced from one sample in a study of synovial regulatory T cells in juvenile arthritis. General study results and limits: Blood Treg cells that were inflammation-associated showed lower TCR diversity than other blood Treg cells.

TCRdb's table, derived via immunoSEQ multiplex PCR, lists solely in-frame clones and lacks some. The table for this sample gives about 1,000 clones. Their specific antigens are unknown. Sequencing input: Treg cells from blood. Specified subset: HLA-DR+ inflammation-associated blood Treg cells. These receptors were collected from a donor aged 2-29 years with juvenile idiopathic arthritis.

Measured by frequency, this clone is medium-sized. J is TRBJ1-2 and V is TRBV28. CDR1 MDHEN and CDR2 SYDVKM come from the germline V gene. The CDR3 is 15 residues long. DNA is not on record. CDR3 sequence reads: CASLDGTGDTYGYTF.

This clone is classed as medium-sized by frequency. The gene calls are TRBV5-6 and TRBJ2-7; TCRdb designates TRBD1, a call that cannot be tested without DNA. This CDR3 is built from 14 residues. A DNA sequence was not provided. The germline CDR1 and CDR2 sequences are SGHDT and YYEEEE. This CDR3 is CASSPTGASYEQYF.

This clone registers medium-sized (0.01 to 0.1%) by frequency. The V call is TRBV10-2, the J call TRBJ2-7. This CDR3 is 11 amino acids long. The coding DNA is unavailable. The germline gives CDR1 WSHSY, CDR2 SAAADI. The CDR3 loop reads CASSEWYEQYF.

Frequency places this clone as medium-sized. V gene TRBV7-8 combines with J gene TRBJ2-1. Germline V gene data show CDR1 as SGHVS and CDR2 as FQNEAQ. The CDR3 spans 14 residues. A DNA sequence was not provided. CDR3 amino acids: CASSQNWAYNEQFF.

This clone is classed as medium-sized by frequency. V is TRBV6-5 and J is TRBJ2-6; TCRdb gives TRBD2 as the D gene, but with no DNA this cannot be confirmed. The CDR3 length is 14 residues. The coding DNA is unavailable. The germline gives CDR1 MNHEY, CDR2 SVGAGI. CDR3: CASSRRSGANVLTF.

This clone is deemed medium-sized by its frequency. The chain couples TRBV7-2 to TRBJ1-2. Germline V CDR1 and CDR2: SGHTA, FQGNSA. The CDR3 extends over 17 amino acids. The DNA is not on file. CDR3 in amino acids: CASSLESAGWGMAGCTF.

This clone is classed as medium-sized by frequency. The chain joins TRBV28 to TRBJ1-2; TCRdb reports TRBD1, a call that lacks DNA to check it against. Germline V CDR1 and CDR2: MDHEN, SYDVKM. The CDR3 covers 17 residues. No DNA accompanies this entry. The CDR3 sequence: CASSLGLGQGSVRGYTF.

This clone shows up as medium-sized by frequency. The chain couples TRBV27 to TRBJ2-1; as DNA is missing, the TRBD2 call by TCRdb cannot be tested. CDR1 is MNHEY, CDR2 SMNVEV, per germline (reference sequence). The CDR3 totals 16 residues. DNA is not recorded here. CDR3 sequence: CASSLWTSGTYNEQFF.

This clone registers medium-sized by frequency. The V gene is TRBV5-1, the J gene TRBJ2-1. Germline-derived CDR1 and CDR2 are SGHRS and YFSETQ. The CDR3 length is 14 residues. The nucleotide record is missing. The CDR3 protein is CATRGRVSYNEQFF.

This clone shows up as medium-sized by frequency. This chain connects TRBV2 to TRBJ2-3; the TRBD2 assignment by TCRdb is unverifiable without DNA. CDR1 SNHLY and CDR2 FYNNEI come from the germline V gene. The CDR3 has 12 amino acids. No DNA has been recorded. The CDR3 spells CASHGLPDTQYF.

This clone shows up as medium-sized by frequency. This rearrangement joins TRBV2 to TRBJ1-2. This CDR3 has 14 residues. No DNA accompanies this entry. Germline V lookup: CDR1 SNHLY, CDR2 FYNNEI. The CDR3 sequence is CASSEALPAYGYTF.

Measured by frequency, this clone is medium-sized. The chain combines TRBV18 with TRBJ2-7. The V gene's germline CDR1 is KGHSH and CDR2 LQKENI. CDR3 length: 15 amino acids. No DNA is recorded. The CDR3 sequence is CASSPTGTVSYEQYF.

This clone is classed as medium-sized by frequency. This rearrangement joins TRBV10-3 to TRBJ2-3; TCRdb calls TRBD1, which cannot be checked without DNA. The CDR3 is made up of 15 amino acids. The entry carries no DNA sequence. The germline V gene has CDR1 ENHRY and CDR2 SYGVKD. CDR3 in amino acids: CAISAGVTSIVTQYF.

This clone counts as medium-sized (0.01 to 0.1%) by frequency. The chain combines TRBV2 with TRBJ2-1. The CDR3 totals 15 residues. No DNA accompanies this entry. The V gene's germline CDR1 is SNHLY and CDR2 FYNNEI. The CDR3: CASTDSVQPWGEQFF.

By frequency, this clone is medium-sized. The chain employs TRBV6-6 and TRBJ2-1; absent DNA, TCRdb's TRBD2 call cannot be checked. Germline V CDR1 and CDR2: MNHNY, SVGAGI (reference sequence). This CDR3 contains 13 residues. No DNA sequence was recorded. The CDR3 sequence: CAASASSYNEQFF.

In terms of frequency, this clone is medium-sized. The rearrangement joins TRBV20-1 to TRBJ1-2. Germline V CDR1 and CDR2: DFQATT, SNEGSKA (reference sequence). This CDR3 contains 9 residues. The protein alone is recorded here. The CDR3 loop is CSARSGTTF.

This clone ranks as medium-sized in terms of frequency. V usage is TRBV10-2 and J usage is TRBJ1-2. The CDR3 is 13 residues long. The DNA sequence is not available. Germline loops: CDR1 WSHSY, CDR2 SAAADI. CDR3 sequence reads: CASSRGTAYGYTF.

In terms of frequency, this clone is medium-sized. The chain combines TRBV5-6 with TRBJ2-4; no DNA is available, so the TRBD1 call from TCRdb remains unchecked. The CDR3 has 17 residues. No DNA sequence was recorded. Germline V CDR1 and CDR2: SGHDT, YYEEEE. The CDR3 loop is CASSLGVTGQAKNIQYF. Based on the CDR3 plus reference TRBV5-6 and TRBJ2-4, the full variable domain is DAGVTQSPTHLIKTRGQQVTLRCSPKSGHDTVSWYQQALGQGPQFIFQYYEEEERQRGNFPDRFSGHQFPNYSSELNVNALLLGDSALYLCASSLGVTGQAKNIQYFGAGTRLSVL.

Judged by frequency, this clone is medium-sized. This chain connects TRBV14 to TRBJ1-4. CDR1 SGHDN and CDR2 FVKESK come from the germline V gene. This CDR3 is 16 amino acids long. Only the protein sequence is given. The CDR3 sequence: CASSQGTAATNEKLFF.

This clone is labeled medium-sized based on frequency. The chain combines TRBV2 with TRBJ1-3. This CDR3 region has 14 residues. No DNA accompanies this entry. CDR1 and CDR2 from the germline V gene are SNHLY and FYNNEI. CDR3 loop: CASSRPHSGNTIYF. The full variable domain, its missing parts supplied by reference TRBV2 and TRBJ1-3, is EPEVTQTPSHQVTQMGQEVILRCVPISNHLYFYWYRQILGQKVEFLVSFYNNEISEKSEIFDDQFSVERPDGSNFTLKIRSTKLEDSAMYFCASSRPHSGNTIYFGEGSWLTVV.

This clone registers medium-sized by frequency. This chain joins TRBV7-2 and TRBJ2-1; TCRdb returns TRBD1, unconfirmable since there is no DNA. The CDR3 has 15 amino acids. No DNA is listed. Germline V gene sequence: CDR1 SGHTA, CDR2 FQGNSA. CDR3 loop: CASIQTQGFYNEQFF.

This clone is classed as medium-sized by frequency. V and J are TRBV28 and TRBJ2-7; as DNA is missing, the TRBD2 call by TCRdb cannot be tested. Germline CDR1 reads MDHEN; CDR2 reads SYDVKM. The CDR3 runs to 17 residues. No DNA sequence is on record. This CDR3 is CASRSRSVNPGRNEQYF.

Its frequency marks this clone as medium-sized (0.01 to 0.1%). The chain has TRBV2 and TRBJ2-7. This CDR3 has 16 residues. There is no recorded DNA. Germline-derived CDR1 and CDR2 are SNHLY and FYNNEI. CDR3 protein: CASTTGIGGGRYEQYF.

This clone is called medium-sized based on its frequency. This chain joins TRBV19 and TRBJ1-6; lacking DNA, the TRBD1 call made by TCRdb goes unchecked. Germline V CDR1 and CDR2: LNHDA, SQIVND (reference sequence). The CDR3 contains 15 residues. DNA was not recorded. The CDR3 loop reads CASSITGSYNSPLHF. Looking up the rest from reference TRBV19 and TRBJ1-6 gives the full variable domain: DGGITQSPKYLFRKEGQNVTLSCEQNLNHDAMYWYRQDPGQGLRLIYYSQIVNDFQKGDIAEGYSVSREKKESFPLTVTSAQKNPTAFYLCASSITGSYNSPLHFGNGTRLTVT.

Measured by frequency, this clone is medium-sized. The rearrangement uses TRBV6-6 and TRBJ2-2; as DNA is missing, the TRBD1 call by TCRdb cannot be tested. The CDR3 is 16 residues long. No DNA is given. CDR1 is MNHNY, CDR2 SVGAGI, per germline (reference sequence). CDR3 residues: CASSYHGTANTGELFF.

By frequency, this clone registers medium-sized (0.01 to 0.1%). The J gene is TRBJ2-7, the V gene TRBV7-8; the TCRdb D gene call, TRBD1, has no DNA to confirm it. This CDR3 has 14 amino acids. DNA for this receptor is not on file. CDR1 SGHVS and CDR2 FQNEAQ come from the germline V gene. The CDR3 loop is CANTKDRGLGEQYF.

This clone is identified as large from frequency. The chain couples TRBV19 to TRBJ2-1; TCRdb names TRBD2, which stays unverified in the absence of DNA. There are 15 residues in the CDR3. The entry carries no DNA sequence. Per the germline V gene, CDR1 is LNHDA and CDR2 is SQIVND (reference sequence). The CDR3 region is CASSRGSSGYNEQFF.

Considering frequency, this clone is medium-sized. The chain employs TRBV4-1 and TRBJ2-1. The CDR3 loop spans 14 amino acids. No nucleotide data were recorded. Germline V gives CDR1 MGHRA, CDR2 YSYEKL. The CDR3 here is CASSLQVGDNEQFF.

This clone is called medium-sized (0.01 to 0.1%) based on its frequency. The genes are TRBV2 and TRBJ2-5; TCRdb names TRBD2, which stays unverified in the absence of DNA. In germline, CDR1 is SNHLY, CDR2 FYNNEI. The CDR3 is 14 residues long. No DNA was logged. The CDR3: CASSLTSSQETQYF.

In terms of frequency, this clone is medium-sized. This chain uses TRBV20-1 with TRBJ2-7. The CDR3 runs 11 residues. A DNA sequence was not provided. In germline, CDR1 is DFQATT, CDR2 SNEGSKA (reference sequence). The CDR3 sequence: CSARVGYEQYF.

This clone is medium-sized by frequency. This chain joins TRBV6-5 and TRBJ1-4; TCRdb lists TRBD1, though no DNA is available to test this call. Germline values: CDR1 MNHEY, CDR2 SVGAGI. This CDR3 has 14 residues. The entry carries no DNA sequence. CDR3: CATRDRGPGEKLFF.